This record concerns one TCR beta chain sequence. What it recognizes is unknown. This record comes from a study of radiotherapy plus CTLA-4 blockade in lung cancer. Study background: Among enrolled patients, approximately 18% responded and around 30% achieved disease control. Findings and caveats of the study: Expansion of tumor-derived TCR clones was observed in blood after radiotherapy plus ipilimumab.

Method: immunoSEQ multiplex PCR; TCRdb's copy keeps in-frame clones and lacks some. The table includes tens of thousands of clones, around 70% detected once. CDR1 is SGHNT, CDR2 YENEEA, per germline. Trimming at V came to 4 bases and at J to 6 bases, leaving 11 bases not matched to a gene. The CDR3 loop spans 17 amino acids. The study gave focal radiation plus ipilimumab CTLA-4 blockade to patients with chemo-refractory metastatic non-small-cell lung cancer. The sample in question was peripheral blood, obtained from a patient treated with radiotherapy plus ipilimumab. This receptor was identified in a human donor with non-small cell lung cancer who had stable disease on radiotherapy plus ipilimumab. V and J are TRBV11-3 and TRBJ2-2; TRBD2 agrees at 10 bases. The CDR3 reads CASSSSPSGSFSGELFF. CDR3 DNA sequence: TGTGCCAGCAGCTCTTCCCCTAGCGGGAGTTTTTCCGGGGAGCTGTTTTTT.